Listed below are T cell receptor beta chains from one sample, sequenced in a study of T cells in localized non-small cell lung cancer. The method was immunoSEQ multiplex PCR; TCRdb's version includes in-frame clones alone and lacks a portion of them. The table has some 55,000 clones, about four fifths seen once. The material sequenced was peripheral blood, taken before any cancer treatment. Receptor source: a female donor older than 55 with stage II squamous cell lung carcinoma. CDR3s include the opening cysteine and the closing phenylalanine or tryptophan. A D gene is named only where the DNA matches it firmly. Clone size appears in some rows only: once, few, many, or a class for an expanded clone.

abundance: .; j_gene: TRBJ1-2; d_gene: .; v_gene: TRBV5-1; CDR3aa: CASSLTTNYGYTF; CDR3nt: TGCGCCAGCAGCTTAACGACTAACTATGGCTACACCTTC
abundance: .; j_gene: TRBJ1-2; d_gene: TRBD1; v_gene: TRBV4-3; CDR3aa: CASSQAGGNYGYTF; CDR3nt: TGCGCCAGCAGCCAAGCAGGGGGCAACTATGGCTACACCTTC
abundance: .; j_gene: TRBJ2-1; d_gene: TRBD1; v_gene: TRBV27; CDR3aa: CASRSQSSGGPYNEQFF; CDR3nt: TGTGCCAGCAGAAGCCAATCCTCAGGGGGCCCGTACAATGAGCAGTTCTTC
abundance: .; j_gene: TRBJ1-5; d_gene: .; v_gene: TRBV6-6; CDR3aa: CASSYFRGTNQPQHF; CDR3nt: TGTGCCAGCAGTTACTTTCGTGGCACCAATCAGCCCCAGCATTTT
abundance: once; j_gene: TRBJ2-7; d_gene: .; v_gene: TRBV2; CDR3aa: CASSEGQPGMGGYEQYF; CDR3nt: TGTGCCAGCAGTGAGGGACAGCCCGGAATGGGGGGCTACGAGCAGTACTTC
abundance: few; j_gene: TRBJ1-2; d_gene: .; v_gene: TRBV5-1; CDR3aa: CASSFQGGGYTF; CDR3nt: TGCGCCAGCAGCTTTCAGGGCGGCGGCTACACCTTC
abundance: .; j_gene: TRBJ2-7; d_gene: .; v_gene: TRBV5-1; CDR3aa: CASSLGSGTTSYEQYF; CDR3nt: TGCGCCAGCAGCTTGGGAAGTGGGACCACGAGCTACGAGCAGTACTTC
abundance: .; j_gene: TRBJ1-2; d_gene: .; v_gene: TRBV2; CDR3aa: CASSEIGLLNYGYTF; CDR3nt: TGTGCCAGCAGTGAAATAGGCCTCCTTAACTATGGCTACACCTTC
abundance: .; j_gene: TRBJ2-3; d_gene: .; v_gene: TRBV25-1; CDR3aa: CASFERPTLAANTDTQYF; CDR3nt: TGTGCCAGCTTCGAACGACCGACCCTTGCTGCGAACACAGATACGCAGTATTTT
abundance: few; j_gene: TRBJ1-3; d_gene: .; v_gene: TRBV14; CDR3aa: CASSPSGNTIYF; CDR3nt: TGTGCCAGCAGCCCCTCTGGAAACACCATATATTTT
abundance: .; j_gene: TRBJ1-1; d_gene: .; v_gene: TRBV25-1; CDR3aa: CASEVNTEAFF; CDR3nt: TGTGCCAGTGAGGTCAACACTGAAGCTTTCTTT
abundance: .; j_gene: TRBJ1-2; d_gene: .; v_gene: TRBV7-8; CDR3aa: CASSLSTVRYGYTF; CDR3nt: TGTGCCAGCAGCTTATCAACAGTGCGCTATGGCTACACCTTC
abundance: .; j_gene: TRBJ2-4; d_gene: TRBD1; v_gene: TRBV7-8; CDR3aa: CASSLALGGLTKNIQYF; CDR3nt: TGTGCCAGCAGCTTAGCGTTAGGGGGCTTGACCAAAAACATTCAGTACTTC
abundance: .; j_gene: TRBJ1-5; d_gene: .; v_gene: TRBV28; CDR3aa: CASSFPRGQGGNQPQHF; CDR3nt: TGTGCCAGCAGTTTTCCCAGGGGCCAAGGGGGCAATCAGCCCCAGCATTTT
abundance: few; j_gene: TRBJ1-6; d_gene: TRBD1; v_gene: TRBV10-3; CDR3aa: CAIRGTAYNSPLHF; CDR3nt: TGTGCCATCAGAGGGACAGCATATAATTCACCCCTCCACTTT
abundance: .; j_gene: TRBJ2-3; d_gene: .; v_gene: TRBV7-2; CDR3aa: CASSLERGSPLTDTQYF; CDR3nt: TGTGCCAGCAGCTTAGAACGGGGGAGCCCCCTTACAGATACGCAGTATTTT
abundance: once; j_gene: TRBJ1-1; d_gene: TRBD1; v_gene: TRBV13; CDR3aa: CASSRRTGASTEAFF; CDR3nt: TGTGCCAGCAGCCGCCGGACAGGGGCATCCACTGAAGCTTTCTTT